This T cell receptor (beta chain) was sequenced for a study of post-analysis software for immune sequencing data. General observations from the study: Controls showed significantly higher normalized Chao1 diversity than did multiple sclerosis patients. Patients had higher frequencies than controls of about five TRBV segments, including TRBV5-6, TRBV5-1 and TRBV20-1.

V was shortened by 5 bases and J by 5 bases, with 12 bases between the two germline ends. Germline V CDR1 and CDR2: DFQATT, SNEGSKA (reference sequence). The CDR3 is 12 amino acids. The TCR beta cDNA libraries carried unique molecular identifiers. MiXCR was run by TCRdb on the PCR reads, yielding one entry per CDR3 protein. This sample has 750,000 to 950,000 distinct CDR3 sequences; roughly 58% occur once, and the top ten carry under 6%. Comment on this clonotype: Its specificity is not known.

The receptor's source is a girl between 10 and 17 years old with multiple sclerosis. The material sequenced was blood. The V gene is TRBV20-1, the J gene TRBJ1-2, with D perhaps matching TRBD1 (6 bases). The CDR3: CSAYREGYGYTF. The CDR3 bases are TGCAGTGCTTACAGGGAAGGGTATGGCTACACCTTC.